The 21 T cell receptor beta chains given below trace back to one sample, sequenced in a study of blood T cell repertoires in COVID-19. TCRdb's copy holds only in-frame clones and misses some; the assay was immunoSEQ multiplex PCR. Of roughly 460,000 clones listed, over 85% are singletons. The sequenced sample consisted of peripheral blood. The source of these receptors is a man between 18 and 29 years old with COVID-19, enrolled during active disease.

The chain recombines TRBV5-1 with TRBJ2-5; TRBD1 is a possible D gene (6 bases). The CDR3 covers 14 residues. Germline lookup yields CDR1 SGHRS and CDR2 YFSETQ. The ends were cut back, 0 bases at V and 6 bases at J, with 12 bases in the middle. The DNA of the CDR3 is TGCGCCAGCAGCTTGGACAGGGTCGGTCAGACCCAGTACTTC. Protein sequence: CASSLDRVGQTQYF.

The chain uses TRBV2 and TRBJ2-3; D not certain. V lost 6 bases to trimming and J lost 5 bases, with 9 bases between them. CDR3 length: 12 residues. CDR1 is SNHLY and CDR2 is FYNNEI in the germline V gene. Here the CDR3 reads CASRATLDTQYF. The CDR3 DNA is TGTGCCAGCAGAGCCACTCTAGATACGCAGTATTTT.

The chain carries TRBV13 and TRBJ1-5; 10 bases agree with TRBD1. Germline CDR1 reads PRHDT; CDR2 reads FYEKMQ (reference sequence). The CDR3 has 15 residues. Germline trimming cut 5 bases from V and 7 bases from J; bases unmatched to any gene: 8. The CDR3 is CASSNRDRGNQPQHF. The CDR3, as DNA: TGTGCCAGCAGCAACCGGGACAGGGGTAACCAGCCCCAGCATTTT.

CDR3 nucleotides: TGTGCCAGCAGCTTAGATTCCAGGGGACCCTACGAGCAGTACTTC. Encoded protein: CASSLDSRGPYEQYF. The chain combines TRBV7-9 with TRBJ2-7, with a weak D call TRBD1 (6 bases). Deletions cut 1 base from V and 2 bases from J, with 12 bases between. From germline, CDR1 is SEHNR and CDR2 FQNEAQ (reference sequence). This CDR3 contains 15 residues.

The CDR3 sequence is CASSATGSSPLHF. CDR3 coding DNA: TGCGCCAGCAGTGCGACAGGGAGTTCACCCCTCCACTTT. The chain links TRBV10-1 to TRBJ1-6; 7 bases match TRBD1. This CDR3 has 13 residues. The V segment lost 4 bases and the J segment 9 bases; nucleotides outside the gene matches: 3. The germline V gene has CDR1 WNHNN and CDR2 SYGVQD (reference sequence).

The chain couples TRBV19 to TRBJ2-1, with 12 bases that match TRBD2. Losses at the gene ends were 6 bases for V and 5 bases for J; bases not matched to a gene: 2. The CDR3 is 14 amino acids. Germline lookup yields CDR1 LNHDA and CDR2 SQIVND (reference sequence). CDR3 amino acids: CASSRLAGDNEQFF. CDR3 bases: TGTGCCAGTAGCAGACTAGCGGGAGACAATGAGCAGTTCTTC.

The chain carries TRBV19 and TRBJ1-2, with TRBD1 matching over 7 bases. Germline V gene sequence: CDR1 LNHDA, CDR2 SQIVND (reference sequence). The CDR3 totals 15 residues. Losses at the gene ends were 5 bases for V and 8 bases for J; bases not matched to a gene: 14. The CDR3 DNA sequence: TGTGCCAGTAGTCTGTTTGCGACAGGGTCTGAGGGCTACACCTTC. Residues: CASSLFATGSEGYTF. Full variable domain (missing parts from reference TRBV19 and TRBJ1-2): DGGITQSPKYLFRKEGQNVTLSCEQNLNHDAMYWYRQDPGQGLRLIYYSQIVNDFQKGDIAEGYSVSREKKESFPLTVTSAQKNPTAFYLCASSLFATGSEGYTFGSGTRLTVV.

The chain combines TRBV5-8 with TRBJ1-5; 11 bases align to TRBD1. Germline V CDR1 and CDR2: SGHTS, YDEGEE. The CDR3 consists of 19 residues. The junction had 13 bases not matched to a gene; V was cut back by 4 bases and J by 1 base. CDR3 DNA sequence: TGTGCCAGCAGCAGACGGGGACAGGGGGATTTTGGCAGCAATCAGCCCCAGCATTTT. Encoded protein: CASSRRGQGDFGSNQPQHF.

The chain carries TRBV13 and TRBJ1-1; TRBD1 agrees at 7 bases. With 5 bases clipped from V and 4 bases from J, the junction kept 10 bases outside the gene matches. The V gene's germline CDR1 is PRHDT and CDR2 FYEKMQ (reference sequence). The CDR3 runs 15 residues. DNA of the CDR3: TGTGCCAGCAGCCAACCGAAGGGACAGACCACTGAAGCTTTCTTT. Its translation: CASSQPKGQTTEAFF.

CDR3 nucleotide sequence: TGTGCCAGCAGCGTAGAACCGACTCGGACCTACGAGCAGTACTTC. Its protein is CASSVEPTRTYEQYF. The chain is built from TRBV9 and TRBJ2-7, with D uncertain. This CDR3 is built from 15 residues. With 0 bases removed from V and 2 bases from J, the gap between germline ends came to 12 bases. In germline, CDR1 is SGDLS, CDR2 YYNGEE. The variable domain in full, with the rest retrieved from reference TRBV9 and TRBJ2-7, is DSGVTQTPKHLITATGQRVTLRCSPRSGDLSVYWYQQSLDQGLQFLIQYYNGEERAKGNILERFSAQQFPDLHSELNLSSLELGDSALYFCASSVEPTRTYEQYFGPGTRLTVT.

The V gene is TRBV5-6, the J gene TRBJ2-7; tentative D call: TRBD1 (6 bases). CDR3 length: 13 amino acids. CDR1 and CDR2 (germline): SGHDT, YYEEEE. Between the trimmed V and J ends, which lost 4 bases and 6 bases, there was a span of 14 bases. CDR3 region: CASSLRQAREQYF. The CDR3 nucleotides are TGTGCCAGCAGCCTACGACAGGCCCGCGAGCAGTACTTC.

The chain couples TRBV19 to TRBJ1-4; 7 nucleotides agree with TRBD1. CDR3 length: 14 residues. The V gene's germline CDR1 is LNHDA and CDR2 SQIVND (reference sequence). V dropped 9 bases and J dropped 3; count of bases not matched to a gene: 7. The CDR3 is CASRRTGPNEKLFF. The DNA of the CDR3 is TGTGCCAGCCGAAGGACAGGCCCTAATGAAAAACTGTTTTTT.

The chain uses TRBV14 and TRBJ1-1; 8 bases are a match to TRBD1. Germline V gene lookup returns CDR1 SGHDN and CDR2 FVKESK. This CDR3 region has 16 residues. The trim removed 4 bases at V and 8 bases at J, leaving 15 bases unmatched. CDR3 residues: CASSPDRGRVTAEAFF. The CDR3 DNA is TGTGCCAGCAGCCCCGACAGGGGAAGGGTAACTGCGGAAGCTTTCTTT.

V usage is TRBV5-1 and J usage is TRBJ2-3, with D perhaps matching TRBD2 (6 bases). Trimming took off 2 bases at V and 2 bases at J, with 9 bases between the two ends. From germline, CDR1 is SGHRS and CDR2 YFSETQ. The CDR3 is 14 residues long. CDR3 bases: TGCGCCAGCAGCTTTGGCGGGGCCACAGATACGCAGTATTTT. It codes for CASSFGGATDTQYF. The full variable domain, in which reference TRBV5-1 and TRBJ2-3 provide the parts outside the CDR3, is KAGVTQTPRYLIKTRGQQVTLSCSPISGHRSVSWYQQTPGQGLQFLFEYFSETQRNKGNFPGRFSGRQFSNSRSEMNVSTLELGDSALYLCASSFGGATDTQYFGPGTRLTVL.

The chain couples TRBV10-3 to TRBJ2-7; the match to TRBD2 covers 10 bases. Germline V CDR1 and CDR2: ENHRY, SYGVKD. J lost 2 bases, V lost 3 bases, and 7 bases had no gene match. The CDR3 extends over 16 amino acids. CDR3: CAISDQLAGPTYEQYF. In DNA, the CDR3 is TGTGCCATCAGTGACCAACTAGCGGGGCCCACCTACGAGCAGTACTTC.

This sequence joins TRBV5-1 and TRBJ1-1, with TRBD1 identical over 8 bases. This CDR3 has 16 residues. Trimming cost V 8 bases and J 5 bases; bases outside gene matches: 17. Germline lookup yields CDR1 SGHRS and CDR2 YFSETQ. CDR3: CARQIRQGWGTTEAFF. CDR3 coding DNA: TGCGCCAGACAGATCCGACAGGGGTGGGGGACAACTGAAGCTTTCTTT.

This clone was observed a few times. The rearrangement uses TRBV29-1 and TRBJ2-7; TRBD1 matches 7 bases. Germline V gene data show CDR1 as SQVTM and CDR2 as ANQGSEA. There are 14 residues in the CDR3. V was clipped by 6 bases and J by 0 bases; unmatched bases: 8. CDR3 coding DNA: TGCAGCGTACAAAGGGACAGAGACTCCTACGAGCAGTACTTC. Protein: CSVQRDRDSYEQYF.

This clone was seen a single time. V usage is TRBV7-6 and J usage is TRBJ2-5; 8 bases map to TRBD2. From germline, CDR1 is SGHVS and CDR2 FNYEAQ. The junction had 7 bases not matched to a gene; V was cut back by 3 bases and J by 4 bases. The CDR3 consists of 15 residues. As DNA, the CDR3 is TGTGCCAGCAGCTTGATCGGGGGGGGCAGAGAGACCCAGTACTTC. It is translated as CASSLIGGGRETQYF.

A remark on this clone: Different DNA sequences within this sample yield the same CDR3. The rearrangement joins TRBV19 to TRBJ1-2, with 7 bases matching TRBD1. Trimming at V came to 3 bases and at J to 3 bases, leaving 1 base not matched to a gene. The CDR3 has 13 amino acids. Germline loops: CDR1 LNHDA, CDR2 SQIVND (reference sequence). This chain's CDR3 is CASSIGTDYGYTF. The CDR3 DNA reads TGTGCCAGTAGTATCGGGACAGACTATGGCTACACCTTC. The full variable domain, completed using reference TRBV19 and TRBJ1-2, is DGGITQSPKYLFRKEGQNVTLSCEQNLNHDAMYWYRQDPGQGLRLIYYSQIVNDFQKGDIAEGYSVSREKKESFPLTVTSAQKNPTAFYLCASSIGTDYGYTFGSGTRLTVV.

The chain joins TRBV18 to TRBJ2-1; 9 bases map to TRBD2. Germline assignment: CDR1 KGHSH and CDR2 LQKENI. The V and J ends lost 2 bases and 8 bases, in that order; junction bases with no gene match: 10. CDR3 length: 16 amino acids. Here the CDR3 reads CASSPWSSGKRDEQFF. CDR3 DNA: TGTGCCAGCTCACCATGGTCTAGCGGGAAGCGGGATGAGCAGTTCTTC.

The chain is built from TRBV2 and TRBJ1-2; the match to TRBD1 covers 9 bases. This CDR3 region has 13 residues. Per the germline V gene, CDR1 is SNHLY and CDR2 is FYNNEI. V shed 9 bases and J 4 bases; nucleotides not matched to a gene: 6. The CDR3 nucleotides are TGTGCCAGTTGGACAGGGGCGGTCTATGGCTACACCTTC. Translated, it gives CASWTGAVYGYTF. The complete variable domain, with remaining parts taken from reference TRBV2 and TRBJ1-2, reads EPEVTQTPSHQVTQMGQEVILRCVPISNHLYFYWYRQILGQKVEFLVSFYNNEISEKSEIFDDQFSVERPDGSNFTLKIRSTKLEDSAMYFCASWTGAVYGYTFGSGTRLTVV.